A selection of T cell receptor beta chains follows, all from one sample in a study of blood T cell repertoires in COVID-19. The data were produced by immunoSEQ multiplex PCR, yet TCRdb's version contains in-frame clones alone and is incomplete. The sample records 400,000 or so clones, approximately 89% being singletons. The sequenced sample was PBMCs or T cells enriched from blood (not recorded which). These receptors all stem from a man in his forties in a cohort exposed to, infected with or recovered from COVID-19 (not recorded which). Each CDR3 is given with its conserved first and last residue. The D gene is left open where the match is weak. Expanded clones get a size class; other rows say once, few or many, or leave the size out.

TGCGCCAGCAGCTTGGCCGCGGGGAGCTCTGGAAACACCATATATTTT	CASSLAAGSSGNTIYF	NA	NA	TRBJ1-3	TRBV5-1
TGTGCCAGCAGCGAACAGTTTCTCTATGGCTACACCTTC	CASSEQFLYGYTF	NA	NA	TRBJ1-2	TRBV3-1/TRBV3-2
TGTGCCAGCAGCCGCCCGACTAGTCCCTACGAGCAGTACTTC	CASSRPTSPYEQYF	NA	NA	TRBJ2-7	TRBV11-2
TGTGCTAGTGGTTTGGTAAGCGGATCCATTTATTCTGGGGCCAACGTCCTGACTTTC	CASGLVSGSIYSGANVLTF	NA	NA	TRBJ2-6	TRBV12-5
TGTGCCAGCAGCCTGGGGGGGCCGGGTCAGGGTTATCAGCCCCAGCATTTT	CASSLGGPGQGYQPQHF	NA	NA	TRBJ1-5	TRBV7-2
TGCGCCAGCAGCTTGGTGCCAGGGCAAGAGACCCAGTACTTC	CASSLVPGQETQYF	NA	NA	TRBJ2-5	TRBV5-1
TGTGCTAGCAGTGAAAATATCCCCAGGGAATCACCCCTCCACTTT	CASSENIPRESPLHF	NA	NA	TRBJ1-6	TRBV6-1
TGTGCCAGCAGTGGCAGGGGATCTGGGAGCAATCAGCCCCAGCATTTT	CASSGRGSGSNQPQHF	NA	NA	TRBJ1-5	TRBV2
TGTGCCAGTAGTACGTATGGGACAGGGAGGACCCGGGAGCAGTTCTTC	CASSTYGTGRTREQFF	NA	TRBD1	TRBJ2-1	TRBV19
TGTGCCAGCACCGTGGGACAGGACGCTGAAGCTTTCTTT	CASTVGQDAEAFF	few	TRBD1	TRBJ1-1	TRBV28
TGTGCCAGCAGCCAACTACTAGCGGAATACAATGAGCAGTTCTTC	CASSQLLAEYNEQFF	NA	TRBD2	TRBJ2-1	TRBV3-1/TRBV3-2
TGTGCCAGCAGCCACCCTGCGGGACAGGGGAGTGAAAAACTGTTTTTT	CASSHPAGQGSEKLFF	NA	TRBD1	TRBJ1-4	TRBV28
TGCGCCAGCACCAGGTGGGAGGGCTCCTACAATGAGCAGTTCTTC	CASTRWEGSYNEQFF	NA	TRBD2	TRBJ2-1	TRBV5-1
TGTGCCAGCAGCCGAGGGTATCAGCCCCAGCATTTT	CASSRGYQPQHF	NA	NA	TRBJ1-5	TRBV3-1/TRBV3-2
TGCGCCAGCAGCCAAGATCCAACAGGGGGCATCGATACGCAGTATTTT	CASSQDPTGGIDTQYF	NA	TRBD1	TRBJ2-3	TRBV4-1
TGTGCCAGCAGTTACTCGAGCAGGGTTGGGTATGGCTACACCTTC	CASSYSSRVGYGYTF	NA	NA	TRBJ1-2	TRBV6-5
TGCGCCAGCAGCTCGCCGGGACTAGTACAAAATGAGCAGTTCTTC	CASSSPGLVQNEQFF	NA	TRBD2	TRBJ2-1	TRBV5-1
TGTGCCAGCAGCCAAGACGGGAAAGATACGCAGTATTTT	CASSQDGKDTQYF	NA	NA	TRBJ2-3	TRBV4-2
TGTGCCAGCAGCCCCACGCCGGGGATGTATAATTCACCCCTCCACTTT	CASSPTPGMYNSPLHF	NA	NA	TRBJ1-6	TRBV7-4
TGTGCCAGCAGCTTTACACAGGGGAACACCGGGGAGCTGTTTTTT	CASSFTQGNTGELFF	NA	NA	TRBJ2-2	TRBV11-2
TGTGCCAGCAGTTTTGAGGGGGTCCATGAGCAGTTCTTC	CASSFEGVHEQFF	NA	NA	TRBJ2-1	TRBV28
TGTGCCAGCAGCGAACAGGGGGGAATTGGCACTGAAGCTTTCTTT	CASSEQGGIGTEAFF	NA	TRBD1	TRBJ1-1	TRBV6-4
TGTGCCTGGAGTGCGGGAGGAGTAAGCAATGAGCAGTTCTTC	CAWSAGGVSNEQFF	NA	TRBD2	TRBJ2-1	TRBV30
TGTGCCAGCAGTTTGGCTGGACAGGGGATGCAGCAGCCCCAGCATTTT	CASSLAGQGMQQPQHF	NA	TRBD1	TRBJ1-5	TRBV28
TGTGCCAGCAGCTTATGGAGGGACCAGCCCCAGCATTTT	CASSLWRDQPQHF	NA	NA	TRBJ1-5	TRBV7-2
TGTGCCAGCAGCCCTCCGATCGGGACAGGGGTCTACGAGCAGTACTTC	CASSPPIGTGVYEQYF	NA	TRBD1	TRBJ2-7	TRBV25-1
TGTGCCAGCGGGGGACCCTGGGGGGTTCATGGCACAGATACGCAGTATTTT	CASGGPWGVHGTDTQYF	NA	NA	TRBJ2-3	TRBV2
TGCAGTGCTAGAATTTTGACCAGGGCTTTCTTT	CSARILTRAFF	NA	NA	TRBJ1-1	TRBV20-1
TGTGCCAGCAGTACCCACAGGGGAAATGACACTGAAGCTTTCTTT	CASSTHRGNDTEAFF	NA	TRBD1	TRBJ1-1	TRBV27
TGTGCCAGCACCTCCGGGACTAGCTACAATGAGCAGTTCTTC	CASTSGTSYNEQFF	NA	TRBD2	TRBJ2-1	TRBV7-2
TGTGCCAGCAGCCAAGATATTAGCGCACTCACAGATACGCAGTATTTT	CASSQDISALTDTQYF	NA	NA	TRBJ2-3	TRBV3-1/TRBV3-2
TGTGCCAGTAGTATATGGCAGGACACCGTCTCCACAGATACGCAGTATTTT	CASSIWQDTVSTDTQYF	NA	NA	TRBJ2-3	TRBV19
TGTGCCAGCAGACCTACAGGGGCATACTATGGCTACACCTTC	CASRPTGAYYGYTF	NA	TRBD1	TRBJ1-2	TRBV27
TGTGCCAGCAGTGCGACAGGGGAAAATACGCAGTATTTT	CASSATGENTQYF	many	TRBD1	TRBJ2-3	TRBV6-4
TGTGCCAGCAGCTTCCGCAGGGGTAACACTGAAGCTTTCTTT	CASSFRRGNTEAFF	NA	NA	TRBJ1-1	TRBV7-8
TGTGCCAGCAGCCTAAGGGGCAATGAGCAGTTCTTC	CASSLRGNEQFF	NA	NA	TRBJ2-1	TRBV28
TGTGCCAGTAGTATAGATCAGACAGGGCCTAGAGGCTACACCTTC	CASSIDQTGPRGYTF	NA	TRBD1	TRBJ1-2	TRBV19
TGCGCCAGCAGCTTGGGTCCCGGGACTAGCGCCTACGAGCAGTACTTC	CASSLGPGTSAYEQYF	NA	TRBD2	TRBJ2-7	TRBV5-1
TGTGCCAGCAGCCGCACTAGCGGCTCGGCCAAAAACATTCAGTACTTC	CASSRTSGSAKNIQYF	NA	TRBD2	TRBJ2-4	TRBV28
TGTGCCAGCAGCTACAGCGGGCTAGCGGTAAACAATGAGCAGTTCTTC	CASSYSGLAVNNEQFF	once	TRBD2	TRBJ2-1	TRBV11-1
TGTGCCAGCAGGGCAGCGGGACTGTCAACAGATACGCAGTATTTT	CASRAAGLSTDTQYF	NA	TRBD2	TRBJ2-3	TRBV27
TGTGCCAGCAGTTCTCCAGGCGAATATGGCTACACCTTC	CASSSPGEYGYTF	NA	NA	TRBJ1-2	TRBV28
TGTGCCAGCAGCGGGCGGGAGGGGTTCGGTGAGACCCAGTACTTC	CASSGREGFGETQYF	once	TRBD2	TRBJ2-5	TRBV7-8
TGTGCCAGCACCGGGACAGCCAATGGCTACACCTTC	CASTGTANGYTF	NA	TRBD1	TRBJ1-2	TRBV10-3
TGTGCCAGCAGCCGCGACAGGGCGGTCGAACAGCCCCAGCATTTT	CASSRDRAVEQPQHF	NA	TRBD1	TRBJ1-5	TRBV6-5
TGTGCCAGCAGTTACCAACAGACAGGGTTGAGAACTGAAGCTTTCTTT	CASSYQQTGLRTEAFF	NA	TRBD1	TRBJ1-1	TRBV6-5
TGTGCCAGCAGCCCGTACCCGGTAGATTTATACACCGGGGAGCTGTTTTTT	CASSPYPVDLYTGELFF	NA	NA	TRBJ2-2	TRBV7-3
TGTGCCAGCAGCCCGACCGGACTAGCGGGAAGGAGCTCCTACAATGAGCAGTTCTTC	CASSPTGLAGRSSYNEQFF	NA	TRBD2	TRBJ2-1	TRBV4-2
TGTGCCAGCAGTGTGGGCAGCCCCCGCGCAGGGGTGAACACTGAAGCTTTCTTT	CASSVGSPRAGVNTEAFF	NA	NA	TRBJ1-1	TRBV28
TGTGCCAGCAGTAAAACCCAGGTCTATAATTCACCCCTCCACTTT	CASSKTQVYNSPLHF	NA	NA	TRBJ1-6	TRBV6-5